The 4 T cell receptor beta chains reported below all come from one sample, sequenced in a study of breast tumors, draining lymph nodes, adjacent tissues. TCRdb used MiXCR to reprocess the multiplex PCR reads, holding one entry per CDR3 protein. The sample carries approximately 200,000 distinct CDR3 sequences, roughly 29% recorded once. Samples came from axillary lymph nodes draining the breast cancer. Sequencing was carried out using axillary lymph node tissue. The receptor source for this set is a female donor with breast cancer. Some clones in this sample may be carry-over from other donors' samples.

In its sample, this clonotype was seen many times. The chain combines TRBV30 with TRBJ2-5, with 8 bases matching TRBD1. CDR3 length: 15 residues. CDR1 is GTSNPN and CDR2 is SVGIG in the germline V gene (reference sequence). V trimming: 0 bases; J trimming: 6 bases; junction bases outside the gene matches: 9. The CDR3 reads CAWSVRTGWLKTQYF. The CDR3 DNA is TGTGCCTGGAGTGTACGGACAGGGTGGTTGAAGACCCAGTACTTC.

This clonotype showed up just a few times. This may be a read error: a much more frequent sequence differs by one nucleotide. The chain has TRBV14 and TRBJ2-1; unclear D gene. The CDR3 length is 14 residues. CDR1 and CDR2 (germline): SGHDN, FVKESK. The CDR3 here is CASSQGLAGGEQSF. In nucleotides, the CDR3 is TGTGCCAGCAGCCAAGGGCTGGCCGGTGGAGAGCAGTCCTTC.

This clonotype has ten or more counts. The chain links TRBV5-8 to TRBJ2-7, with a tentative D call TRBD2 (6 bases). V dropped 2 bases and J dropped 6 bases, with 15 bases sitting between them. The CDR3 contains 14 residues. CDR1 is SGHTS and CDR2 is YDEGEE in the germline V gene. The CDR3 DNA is TGTGCCAGCAGCTTACACGGGGGTAGGGCCGAGCAGTACTTC. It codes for CASSLHGGRAEQYF.

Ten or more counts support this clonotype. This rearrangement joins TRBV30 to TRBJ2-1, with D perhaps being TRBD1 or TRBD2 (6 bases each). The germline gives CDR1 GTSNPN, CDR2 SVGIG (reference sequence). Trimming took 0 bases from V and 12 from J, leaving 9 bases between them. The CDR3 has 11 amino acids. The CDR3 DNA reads TGTGCCTGGAGTGTACAGGGAGGGCAGTTCTTC. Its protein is CAWSVQGGQFF. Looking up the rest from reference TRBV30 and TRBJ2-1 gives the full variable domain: SQTIHQWPATLVQPVGSPLSLECTVEGTSNPNLYWYRQAAGRGLQLLFYSVGIGQISSEVPQNLSASRPQDRQFILSSKKLLLSDSGFYLCAWSVQGGQFFGPGTRLTVL.